This is a list of T cell receptor beta chains from one sample in a study of identical twins. TCRdb redid the calling of the 5' RACE reads with MiXCR, one entry per CDR3 protein. The top ten hold under 0.35% of the sample, which has 1.5 million to 2 million distinct CDR3 sequences, less than 35% seen once. The source material was cord blood. The receptors stem from a newborn girl in good health. Both conserved end residues are part of each CDR3. The D gene is left open where the match is weak.

V gene,J gene,D gene,CDR3 protein
TRBV20-1,TRBJ2-1,.,CSARRIGGLSSYNEQFF
TRBV21-1,TRBJ2-7,.,CASSVRQDSYEQYF
TRBV3-1,TRBJ2-4,.,CASSQPVRGGHIQYF
TRBV3-1,TRBJ2-1,.,CASRSRGSYNEQFF
TRBV28,TRBJ2-1,TRBD2,CASSLSSLAGGPGEFF
TRBV2,TRBJ2-6,.,CASDSGADVLTF
TRBV11-2,TRBJ2-7,.,CASSLAGANSYEQYF
TRBV4-1,TRBJ1-1,TRBD1,CASSRDRRSLAPGLNTEAFF
TRBV5-1,TRBJ1-2,.,CASSLEGLDGYTF
TRBV9,TRBJ1-1,.,CASSVRGGPPNTEAFF
TRBV9,TRBJ1-5,.,CASSVGGGNQPQHF